These T cell receptor beta chains were read from a single sample in a study of cytomegalovirus exposure and HLA in healthy donors. Repertoires were generated with immunoSEQ multiplex PCR, while TCRdb's copy carries only in-frame clones and drops some. The data contain some 150,000 clones, roughly 79% of them singletons. Sequencing input: PBMCs. Receptors were obtained from a woman between 35 and 50 years old in good health and CMV-seronegative. CDR3s include the opening cysteine and the closing phenylalanine or tryptophan. A D gene is named only where the DNA matches it firmly. Rows give clone size only sometimes, using once, few, many, or a class for an expanded clone.

clone size: -; V gene: TRBV30; J gene: TRBJ1-5; D gene: -; CDR3 protein: CAWSLLLNQPQHF; CDR3 DNA: TGTGCCTGGAGTCTACTGCTCAATCAGCCCCAGCATTTT
clone size: -; V gene: TRBV5-1; J gene: TRBJ2-6; D gene: TRBD1; CDR3 protein: CASSEGTVGANVLTF; CDR3 DNA: TGCGCCAGCAGCGAGGGGACAGTTGGGGCCAACGTCCTGACTTTC
clone size: -; V gene: TRBV2; J gene: TRBJ1-2; D gene: -; CDR3 protein: CASNDPRQAGGYTF; CDR3 DNA: TGTGCCAGCAATGACCCCCGACAGGCGGGTGGCTACACCTTC
clone size: -; V gene: TRBV2; J gene: TRBJ1-2; D gene: -; CDR3 protein: CASSETGGYTF; CDR3 DNA: TGTGCCAGCAGTGAAACAGGTGGCTACACCTTC
clone size: -; V gene: TRBV25-1; J gene: TRBJ2-7; D gene: TRBD1; CDR3 protein: CASGTGLYEQYF; CDR3 DNA: TGTGCCAGCGGGACAGGGCTCTACGAGCAGTACTTC
clone size: once; V gene: TRBV7-9; J gene: TRBJ1-5; D gene: -; CDR3 protein: CSSSLGGVLGQPQHF; CDR3 DNA: TGTTCCAGCAGCCTTGGGGGCGTTTTGGGGCAGCCCCAGCATTTT
clone size: -; V gene: TRBV5-1; J gene: TRBJ2-7; D gene: -; CDR3 protein: CASSWTEQYEQYF; CDR3 DNA: TGCGCCAGCAGCTGGACTGAACAGTACGAGCAGTACTTC
clone size: -; V gene: TRBV7-2; J gene: TRBJ2-5; D gene: -; CDR3 protein: CASSSQGQETQYF; CDR3 DNA: TGTGCCAGCAGTTCACAGGGCCAAGAGACCCAGTACTTC
clone size: -; V gene: TRBV27; J gene: TRBJ2-1; D gene: TRBD2; CDR3 protein: CASSSGTSLNEQFF; CDR3 DNA: TGTGCCAGCAGCTCCGGGACTAGCCTGAATGAGCAGTTCTTC
clone size: -; V gene: TRBV21-1; J gene: TRBJ1-2; D gene: -; CDR3 protein: CASNPDRAGYGYTF; CDR3 DNA: TGTGCCAGCAACCCAGACAGGGCAGGGTATGGCTACACCTTC
clone size: once; V gene: TRBV11-1; J gene: TRBJ1-1; D gene: -; CDR3 protein: CASSLVPGAGNTEAFF; CDR3 DNA: TGTGCCAGCAGCTTAGTACCAGGGGCGGGGAACACTGAAGCTTTCTTT
clone size: -; V gene: TRBV29-1; J gene: TRBJ2-1; D gene: TRBD2; CDR3 protein: CSVEGGEGLADNEQFF; CDR3 DNA: TGCAGCGTTGAAGGGGGGGAGGGACTAGCGGACAATGAGCAGTTCTTC
clone size: -; V gene: TRBV7-9; J gene: TRBJ2-7; D gene: -; CDR3 protein: CASSYNLYGGGYEQYF; CDR3 DNA: TGTGCCAGCAGCTACAATTTGTATGGGGGAGGCTACGAGCAGTACTTC
clone size: -; V gene: TRBV2; J gene: TRBJ2-5; D gene: TRBD1; CDR3 protein: CASSTGGVWETQYF; CDR3 DNA: TGTGCCAGCAGTACAGGGGGCGTTTGGGAGACCCAGTACTTC
clone size: -; V gene: TRBV5-5; J gene: TRBJ1-5; D gene: -; CDR3 protein: CASSLLGTDQPQHF; CDR3 DNA: TGTGCCAGCAGCTTGTTGGGCACAGATCAGCCCCAGCATTTT
clone size: -; V gene: TRBV6-5; J gene: TRBJ1-1; D gene: TRBD1; CDR3 protein: CASRAPGGSGTEAFF; CDR3 DNA: TGTGCCAGCAGGGCCCCAGGGGGCTCGGGCACTGAAGCTTTCTTT
clone size: -; V gene: TRBV6-6; J gene: TRBJ2-7; D gene: -; CDR3 protein: CASSRGYRYEQYF; CDR3 DNA: TGTGCCAGCAGTAGGGGGTACCGCTACGAGCAGTACTTC
clone size: few; V gene: TRBV5-6; J gene: TRBJ1-6; D gene: TRBD1; CDR3 protein: CASSSGQINSPLHF; CDR3 DNA: TGTGCCAGCAGCTCGGGACAGATTAATTCACCCCTCCACTTT
clone size: -; V gene: TRBV6-5; J gene: TRBJ2-1; D gene: TRBD1; CDR3 protein: CASSADRGPYNEQFF; CDR3 DNA: TGTGCCAGCAGTGCAGATAGGGGGCCTTACAATGAGCAGTTCTTC
clone size: few; V gene: TRBV28; J gene: TRBJ1-1; D gene: -; CDR3 protein: CASSPGGHPNTEAFF; CDR3 DNA: TGTGCCAGCAGTCCGGGAGGACACCCGAACACTGAAGCTTTCTTT
clone size: -; V gene: TRBV15; J gene: TRBJ2-1; D gene: TRBD2; CDR3 protein: CATSTLAGIANEQFF; CDR3 DNA: TGTGCCACCAGCACATTAGCGGGAATTGCTAATGAGCAGTTCTTC
clone size: -; V gene: TRBV5-1; J gene: TRBJ2-1; D gene: -; CDR3 protein: CASSFSSSYNEQFF; CDR3 DNA: TGCGCCAGCAGCTTTTCCAGCTCCTACAATGAGCAGTTCTTC
clone size: -; V gene: TRBV7-8; J gene: TRBJ2-1; D gene: -; CDR3 protein: CASSLLAGLNEQFF; CDR3 DNA: TGTGCCAGCAGCTTATTGGCAGGGCTAAATGAGCAGTTCTTC
clone size: few; V gene: TRBV6-1; J gene: TRBJ1-5; D gene: -; CDR3 protein: CASSEGSTTNQPQHF; CDR3 DNA: TGTGCCAGCAGTGAAGGGAGCACTACCAATCAGCCCCAGCATTTT
clone size: -; V gene: TRBV7-3; J gene: TRBJ2-7; D gene: -; CDR3 protein: CASSPGRRGHEQYF; CDR3 DNA: TGTGCCAGCAGCCCCGGAAGGAGGGGTCACGAGCAGTACTTC
clone size: -; V gene: TRBV9; J gene: TRBJ2-2; D gene: TRBD1; CDR3 protein: CASSVEGGSTGELFF; CDR3 DNA: TGTGCCAGCAGCGTAGAAGGGGGCAGTACCGGGGAGCTGTTTTTT
clone size: -; V gene: TRBV6-1; J gene: TRBJ2-7; D gene: -; CDR3 protein: CASRVPRGSSYEQYF; CDR3 DNA: TGTGCCAGCAGAGTCCCCAGGGGCAGCTCCTACGAGCAGTACTTC
clone size: -; V gene: TRBV6-5; J gene: TRBJ2-7; D gene: -; CDR3 protein: CASIGTSNRNEQYF; CDR3 DNA: TGTGCCAGCATTGGAACTAGTAATCGGAACGAGCAGTACTTC
clone size: -; V gene: TRBV18; J gene: TRBJ1-2; D gene: -; CDR3 protein: CASSPDRGSNYGYTF; CDR3 DNA: TGTGCCAGCTCACCAGACAGAGGATCTAACTATGGCTACACCTTC
clone size: -; V gene: TRBV6-1; J gene: TRBJ2-1; D gene: -; CDR3 protein: CASRRDPYNEQFF; CDR3 DNA: TGTGCCAGCCGGAGGGATCCCTACAATGAGCAGTTCTTC
clone size: once; V gene: TRBV5-5; J gene: TRBJ1-2; D gene: -; CDR3 protein: CASSRTVVNGESNYGYTF; CDR3 DNA: TGTGCCAGCAGCCGCACCGTGGTCAACGGAGAATCTAACTATGGCTACACCTTC
clone size: -; V gene: TRBV27; J gene: TRBJ1-1; D gene: TRBD1; CDR3 protein: CASSMDRPLLNTEAFF; CDR3 DNA: TGTGCCAGCAGTATGGACAGGCCTCTACTGAACACTGAAGCTTTCTTT
clone size: once; V gene: TRBV7-9; J gene: TRBJ2-7; D gene: -; CDR3 protein: CASSSPRTAYEQYF; CDR3 DNA: TGTGCCAGCAGCTCTCCCCGGACTGCTTACGAGCAGTACTTC
clone size: few; V gene: TRBV29-1; J gene: TRBJ2-3; D gene: -; CDR3 protein: CSVGGDTDTQYF; CDR3 DNA: TGCAGCGTTGGCGGGGACACAGATACGCAGTATTTT
clone size: once; V gene: TRBV29-1; J gene: TRBJ1-5; D gene: -; CDR3 protein: CSVRDGNQPQHF; CDR3 DNA: TGCAGCGTCAGGGATGGCAATCAGCCCCAGCATTTT
clone size: -; V gene: TRBV15; J gene: TRBJ2-1; D gene: TRBD2; CDR3 protein: CATSRGRLGVRENMSNEQFF; CDR3 DNA: TGTGCCACCAGCAGGGGGAGGCTTGGGGTGCGGGAGAACATGTCCAATGAGCAGTTCTTC
clone size: -; V gene: TRBV4-3; J gene: TRBJ1-5; D gene: TRBD1; CDR3 protein: CASSQGYGQGVQPQHF; CDR3 DNA: TGCGCCAGCAGCCAAGGATATGGGCAGGGGGTTCAGCCCCAGCATTTT